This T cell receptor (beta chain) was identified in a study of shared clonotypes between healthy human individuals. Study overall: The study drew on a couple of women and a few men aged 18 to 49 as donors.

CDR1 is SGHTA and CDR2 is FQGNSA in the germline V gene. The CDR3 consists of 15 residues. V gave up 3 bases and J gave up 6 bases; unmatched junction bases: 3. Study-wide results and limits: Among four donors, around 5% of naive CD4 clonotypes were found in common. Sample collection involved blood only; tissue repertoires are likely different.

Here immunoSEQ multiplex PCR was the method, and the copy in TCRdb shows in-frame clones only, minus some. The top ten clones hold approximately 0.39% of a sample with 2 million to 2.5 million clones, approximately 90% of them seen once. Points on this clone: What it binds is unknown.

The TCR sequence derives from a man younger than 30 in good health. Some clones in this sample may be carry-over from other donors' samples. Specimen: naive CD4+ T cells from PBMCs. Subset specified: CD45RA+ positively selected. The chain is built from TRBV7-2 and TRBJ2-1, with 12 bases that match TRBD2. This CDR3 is CASSFWTSGTNEQFF. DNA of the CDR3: TGTGCCAGCAGCTTCTGGACTAGCGGGACCAATGAGCAGTTCTTC. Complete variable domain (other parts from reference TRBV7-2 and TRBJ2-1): GAGVSQSPSNKVTEKGKDVELRCDPISGHTALYWYRQSLGQGLEFLIYFQGNSAPDKSGLPSDRFSAERTGGSVSTLTIQRTQQEDSAVYLCASSFWTSGTNEQFFGPGTRLTVL.